A selection of T cell receptor beta chains follows, all from one sample in a study of regulatory T cells in long-lasting Graves disease. TCRdb used MiXCR to reprocess the multiplex PCR reads, holding one entry per CDR3 protein. This repertoire shows about 660,000 distinct CDR3 sequences, 25% to 30% found once; its top ten account for about two fifths. The material was peripheral blood mononuclear cells (PBMCs), obtained when the disease was refractory, from a patient treated with antithyroid drugs. The receptors stem from a female donor with Graves disease. Each CDR3 is given with its conserved first and last residue. D genes are given only for firm matches. Clone size is given for some rows only: seen once, a few or many times, or a class if the clone is expanded.

TRBV20-1	-	TRBJ1-3	-	CSASGGAGNTIYF	TGCAGTGCTAGCGGGGGGGCTGGAAACACCATATATTTT
TRBV29-1	-	TRBJ2-2	-	CSVEDRLGGGELFF	TGCAGCGTTGAAGATCGGCTAGGAGGCGGGGAGCTGTTTTTT
TRBV15	-	TRBJ2-3	-	CATSTGYTDTQYF	TGTGCCACCAGCACGGGATACACAGATACGCAGTATTTT
TRBV2	many	TRBJ1-2	-	CASSRTGNGYTF	TGTGCCAGCAGCCGAACAGGAAATGGCTACACCTTC
TRBV6-1	-	TRBJ2-7	TRBD1	CASSTPTGAVYEQYF	TGTGCCAGCAGTACCCCCACAGGGGCGGTCTACGAGCAGTACTTC
TRBV19	once	TRBJ2-7	-	CASRNRERTYEQYF	TGTGCCAGTAGAAACAGGGAGCGCACCTACGAGCAGTACTTC
TRBV20-1	-	TRBJ1-3	-	CSARAPDSGNTIYF	TGCAGTGCTAGGGCGCCCGACTCTGGAAACACCATATATTTT
TRBV19	few	TRBJ1-1	TRBD1	CASMMDRVGTEAFF	TGTGCCAGTATGATGGACAGGGTGGGGACTGAAGCTTTCTTT
TRBV5-1	-	TRBJ2-2	-	CASSLKQPPGGELFF	TGCGCCAGCAGCTTGAAACAGCCTCCGGGGGGGGAGCTGTTTTTT
TRBV5-1	few	TRBJ1-1	TRBD1	CASSLARDRGAFF	TGCGCCAGCAGCTTGGCAAGGGACAGGGGAGCTTTCTTT